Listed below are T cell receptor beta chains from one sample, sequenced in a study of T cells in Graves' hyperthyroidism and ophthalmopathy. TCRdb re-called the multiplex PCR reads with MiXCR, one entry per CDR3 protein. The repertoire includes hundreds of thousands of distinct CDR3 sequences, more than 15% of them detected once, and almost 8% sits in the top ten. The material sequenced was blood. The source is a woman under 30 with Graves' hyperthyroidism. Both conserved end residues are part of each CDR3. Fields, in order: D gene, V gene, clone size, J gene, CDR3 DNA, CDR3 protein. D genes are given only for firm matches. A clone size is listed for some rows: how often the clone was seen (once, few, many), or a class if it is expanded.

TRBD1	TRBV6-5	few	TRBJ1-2	TGTGCCAGCAGTTACTCCAGGGACAGGGGGCACGACTATGGCTACACCTTC	CASSYSRDRGHDYGYTF
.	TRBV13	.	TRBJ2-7	TGTGCCAGCAGCTTGGGGGCTGAAGGAGGGCTGGACGAGCAGTACTTC	CASSLGAEGGLDEQYF
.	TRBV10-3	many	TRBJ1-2	TGTGCCATCAGTGAGTCGGTAACGTTACTGGATGGCTACACCTTC	CAISESVTLLDGYTF
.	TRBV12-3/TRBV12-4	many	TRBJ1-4	TGTGCCAGCAGTTCAGCCTTTCCACAGACAACTAATGAAAAACTGTTTTTT	CASSSAFPQTTNEKLFF
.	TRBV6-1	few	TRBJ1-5	TGTGCCAGCAGTGAACAGGCCGGACTCGGGCCCCAGCATTTT	CASSEQAGLGPQHF
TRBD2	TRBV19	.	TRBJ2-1	TGTGCCAGTAGTATAGTGGTGAGCGGGAGGGCCAATGAGCAGTTCTTC	CASSIVVSGRANEQFF
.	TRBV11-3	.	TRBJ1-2	TGTGCCAGCAGCCCCCGGACGGCTGCTAACTATGGCTACACCTTC	CASSPRTAANYGYTF
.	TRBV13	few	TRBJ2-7	TGTGCCAGCAGCTTAGGCCTAATCTCGGGGACGGTCTCCTACGAGCAGTACTTC	CASSLGLISGTVSYEQYF
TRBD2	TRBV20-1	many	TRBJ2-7	TGCAGTGCTAGAGGTGGAAGCGGGAGAGGCGAGCAGTACTTC	CSARGGSGRGEQYF
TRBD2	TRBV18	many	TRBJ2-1	TGTGCCAGCTCATCTCTAGCGGGAGGGAGCAATGAGCAGTTCTTC	CASSSLAGGSNEQFF
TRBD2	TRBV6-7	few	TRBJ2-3	TGTGCCAGCCCGCCCGGACTAGCGGAGGGGGGGACACACACTCATACGCAGTATTTT	CASPPGLAEGGTHTHTQYF
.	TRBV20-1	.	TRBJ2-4	TGCAGTGCTAGCTCGACAGAGGCGCAACAAAACATTCAGTACTTC	CSASSTEAQQNIQYF
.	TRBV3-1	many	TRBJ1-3	TGTGCCAGCAGCCCCCGTTCTGGAAACACCATATATTTT	CASSPRSGNTIYF
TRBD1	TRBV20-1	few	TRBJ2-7	TGCAGTGCTCGGGGTGGGCCGACAGGGGACGAGCAGTACTTC	CSARGGPTGDEQYF
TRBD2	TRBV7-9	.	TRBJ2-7	TGTGCCAGCAGCCCGGCGGGCCTAGCGGGAGAGTGGTACGAGCAGTACTTC	CASSPAGLAGEWYEQYF
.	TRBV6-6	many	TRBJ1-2	TGTGCCAGCAGTTACTCAGGACGCGGAATCTATGGCTACACCTTC	CASSYSGRGIYGYTF
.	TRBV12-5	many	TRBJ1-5	TGTGCTAGTGGTTTGGTAGAGAGTCAGCATTTT	CASGLVESQHF
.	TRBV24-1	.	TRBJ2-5	TGTGCCACCAGTGACCCGCCCATAGAGACCCAGTACTTC	CATSDPPIETQYF
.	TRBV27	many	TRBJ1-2	TGTGCCAGCAGTTTAACGGAGGGGGATGGCTACACCTTC	CASSLTEGDGYTF
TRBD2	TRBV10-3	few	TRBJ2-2	TGTGCCATCAGTGAATTGGGACTAGCGGGAGTCACCGGGGAGCTGTTTTTT	CAISELGLAGVTGELFF
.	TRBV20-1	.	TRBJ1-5	TGCAGTGCTAGTCCAGGTTGTAGCAATCAGCCCCAGCATTTT	CSASPGCSNQPQHF
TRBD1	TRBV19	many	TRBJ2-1	TGTGCCAGTAGTACCTCCCGGGACAGGGCTCACAATGAGCAGTTCTTC	CASSTSRDRAHNEQFF
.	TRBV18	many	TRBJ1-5	TGTGCCAGCCGCGCGCCGGGAAATAGCAATCAGCCCCAGCATTTT	CASRAPGNSNQPQHF
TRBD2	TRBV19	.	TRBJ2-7	TGTGCCAGTAATGATGCGGGAGGGGGCTCCTACGAGCAGTACTTC	CASNDAGGGSYEQYF
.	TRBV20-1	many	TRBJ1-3	TGCAGTGCTAGGCGCGGAATCTCTGGAAACACCATATATTTT	CSARRGISGNTIYF
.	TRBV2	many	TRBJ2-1	TGTGCCAGCAGTGAAACAGGGAGCTCCTACAATGAGCAGTTCTTC	CASSETGSSYNEQFF
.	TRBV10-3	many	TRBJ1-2	TGTGCCATCAGCGGACGAGACTATGGCTACACCTTC	CAISGRDYGYTF
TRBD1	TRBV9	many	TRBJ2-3	TGTGCCAGCAGCGCGGACAGGGGGCGAGCAGATACGCAGTATTTT	CASSADRGRADTQYF
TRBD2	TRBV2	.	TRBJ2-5	TGTGCCAGCAGCTACGGGACTAGCGGGGGTCGGGAGACCCAGTACTTC	CASSYGTSGGRETQYF
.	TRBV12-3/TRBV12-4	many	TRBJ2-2	TGTGCCAGCAGTTCCTCCACTAGCACCGGGGAGCTGTTTTTT	CASSSSTSTGELFF
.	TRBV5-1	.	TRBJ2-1	TGCGCCAGCAGCTTGGGACTACCTTACAATGAGCAGTTCTTC	CASSLGLPYNEQFF
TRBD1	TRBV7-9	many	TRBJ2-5	TGTGCCAGCAGCGAGGGACAGGCCTTACAAGAGACCCAGTACTTC	CASSEGQALQETQYF
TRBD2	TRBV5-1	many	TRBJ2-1	TGCGCCAGCAGCTTCATGGGGGGGTGGGATGAGCAGTTCTTC	CASSFMGGWDEQFF
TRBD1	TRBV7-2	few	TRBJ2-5	TGTGCCAGCAGGTTGACAGGGACGGAGACCCAGTACTTC	CASRLTGTETQYF
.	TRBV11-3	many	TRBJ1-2	TGTGCCAGCAGCTTAGAGTCCGGCTATGGCTACACCTTC	CASSLESGYGYTF
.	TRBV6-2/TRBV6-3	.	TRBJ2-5	TGTGCCAGCAGTCCAGGACAGAGTCCCCAAGAGACCCAGTACTTC	CASSPGQSPQETQYF
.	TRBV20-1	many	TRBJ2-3	TGCAGTGCCCCCGCCCCAGGGGCGGCAAATACGCAGTATTTT	CSAPAPGAANTQYF
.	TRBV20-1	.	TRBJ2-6	TGCAGTGCCCTCCCCGTTGACTGGGCTGGGGCCAACGTCCTGACTTTC	CSALPVDWAGANVLTF
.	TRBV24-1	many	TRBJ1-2	TGTGCCACCAGTGAGTCAGGGGCTGGCTACACCTTC	CATSESGAGYTF
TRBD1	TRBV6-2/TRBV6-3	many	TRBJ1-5	TGTGCCAGCAGTACCCAGGACAGGGCTTGGAATCAGCCCCAGCATTTT	CASSTQDRAWNQPQHF
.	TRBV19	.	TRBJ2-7	TGTGCCAGTAGTAAAGGGTTCGGGGGCCCAAGCTCCTACGAGCAGTACTTC	CASSKGFGGPSSYEQYF